This TCR beta chain emerged from a study of cytomegalovirus exposure and HLA in healthy donors. General observations from the study: Because they were indistinguishable, some V segments, including TRBV6-2 and TRBV6-3, were excluded. The classifier reportedly diagnosed cytomegalovirus status with high sensitivity and specificity. A previous analysis found most TCR beta V segments productive roughly 87% or roughly 30% of the time.

With regard to this clone: The antigen remains unidentified.

The PCR ran on 60 Vbeta and 13 Jbeta primers. Original analysis: Roughly 11 million of the roughly 80 million unique TCR beta chains counted in a later analysis were shared. Measured with immunoSEQ multiplex PCR; TCRdb has only the in-frame clones, and not every one. That table furnishes V, J and clone size, whereas the DNA furnished D and trimming. In the table there are 150,000 to 200,000 clones, approximately 80% of which are singletons. The CDR3 contains 11 residues. With 1 base removed from V and 7 bases from J, the gap between germline ends came to 7 bases. The germline V gene has CDR1 GTSNPN and CDR2 SVGIG (reference sequence).

The TCR sequence derives from a boy younger than 18 in good health and CMV-seronegative. The sequencing input was PBMCs. This chain links TRBV30 with TRBJ1-1; D unresolved. For the CDR3, the DNA is TGTGCCTGGAGTGACGGAGATGAAGCTTTCTTT. Its protein product is CAWSDGDEAFF. Full variable domain (outside the CDR3, taken from reference TRBV30 and TRBJ1-1): SQTIHQWPATLVQPVGSPLSLECTVEGTSNPNLYWYRQAAGRGLQLLFYSVGIGQISSEVPQNLSASRPQDRQFILSSKKLLLSDSGFYLCAWSDGDEAFFGQGTRLTVV.